This TCR beta chain came from a study of blood T cells in healthy people across ages. With a J-beta primer mix and a sample-barcoded 5' primer, a second PCR ran about 7 to 12 cycles. TCRdb re-called the 5' RACE reads with MiXCR, one entry per CDR3 protein. Of some 920,000 distinct CDR3 sequences listed, approximately 50% were seen once; the top ten hold over 20%. The table lists this clonotype with many counts. At one of its ends the junction is not consistent with the germline gene, which may arise from a read error. Germline CDR1 and CDR2: SEHNR and FQNEAQ (reference sequence). The CDR3 runs 14 residues. Each donor had 9 to 10 milliliters of peripheral blood drawn.

The specimen was blood. V gene TRBV7-9 combines with J gene TRBJ1-2, with TRBD1 matching over 8 bases. The origin of this receptor is a woman aged 55 to 70 in good health. CDR3 in DNA: TGCGCCAGCAGCTTGCCCGGACAGGGCTATGGCTACACCTTC. This encodes CASSLPGQGYGYTF.